The 30 T cell receptor beta chains below come from one sample, sequenced in a study of T cell responses to AZD1222 COVID-19 vaccine. Clones were read by immunoSEQ multiplex PCR, and TCRdb kept only the in-frame ones, dropping some. The table records some 150,000 clones, 90% of them present only once. The starting material was peripheral blood, obtained on day 0 of AZD1222 vaccination. The receptors shown here come from an adult in good health.

The rearrangement uses TRBV6-5 and TRBJ2-7; 8 positions match TRBD1. The CDR3 has 14 amino acids. Germline assignment: CDR1 MNHEY and CDR2 SVGAGI. V trimming: 6 bases; J trimming: 3 bases; junction bases outside the gene matches: 7. CDR3 residues: CASRSGTGVYEQYF. The CDR3 DNA sequence: TGTGCCAGCAGGTCCGGGACAGGTGTCTACGAGCAGTACTTC.

In its sample, this clone was seen once. The chain links TRBV5-1 to TRBJ1-2, with a possible D match to TRBD1 (5 bases). Germline lookup yields CDR1 SGHRS and CDR2 YFSETQ. CDR3 length: 12 amino acids. V was shortened by 0 bases and J by 8 bases, with 8 bases between the two germline ends. Here the CDR3 DNA reads TGCGCCAGCAGCTTGGTGGGGGTGGGCTACACCTTC. Translated: CASSLVGVGYTF.

This chain connects TRBV11-1 to TRBJ2-7, with D possibly being TRBD2 (5 bases). The length of the CDR3 is 13 residues. CDR1 SGHAT and CDR2 FQDESV come from the germline V gene (reference sequence). V shed 5 bases and J shed 6 bases, with 14 bases lying between them. The CDR3 reads CASSRVLRGEQYF. CDR3 bases: TGTGCCAGCAGCAGGGTCCTCCGGGGCGAGCAGTACTTC.

This clone was observed once. The chain employs TRBV30 and TRBJ1-4; no clear D gene. Germline CDR1 GTSNPN, CDR2 SVGIG (reference sequence). Trimming shortened V by 4 bases and J by 8 bases, and 14 bases separated the two germline ends. This CDR3 has 13 residues. The CDR3 reads CAWKVYLGEKLFF. DNA of the CDR3: TGTGCCTGGAAGGTATATCTTGGGGAAAAACTGTTTTTT.

The gene calls are TRBV7-6 and TRBJ2-3; possibly TRBD2 for D (5 bases). The CDR3 is made up of 15 amino acids. The V gene's germline CDR1 is SGHVS and CDR2 FNYEAQ. V was clipped by 5 bases and J by 8 bases, with 20 bases between them. CDR3 DNA sequence: TGTGCCAGCAGCCATAATTTGGGTAGCGAGGGTACGCAGTATTTT. Amino acids: CASSHNLGSEGTQYF.

The count of this clone is one. The CDR3: CASSQGQGAVSDTQYF. The CDR3 DNA follows: TGCGCCAGCAGCCAAGGACAGGGGGCGGTGTCGGATACGCAGTATTTT. V usage is TRBV4-3 and J usage is TRBJ2-3, with 10 bases that match TRBD1. The CDR3 sequence is 16 residues long. J gave up 6 bases and V 1 base, and 7 bases lay outside the gene matches. Germline CDR1 reads LGHNA; CDR2 reads YSLEER.

The rearrangement joins TRBV6-5 to TRBJ1-1; the match to TRBD1 covers 7 bases. The CDR3 totals 14 residues. The junction had 5 bases not matched to a gene; V was cut back by 7 bases and J by 0 bases. In germline, CDR1 is MNHEY, CDR2 SVGAGI. The CDR3 nucleotides read TGTGCCAGCAAGGGACAGAGGTTGAACACTGAAGCTTTCTTT. Its protein product is CASKGQRLNTEAFF.

The chain employs TRBV19 and TRBJ1-2; D is unclear. This CDR3 has 15 amino acids. Germline CDR1 and CDR2: LNHDA and SQIVND (reference sequence). V was clipped by 3 bases and J by 3 bases, with 14 bases between them. The CDR3 DNA follows: TGTGCCAGTAGTATCCTAGTATTGGGAGACTATGGCTACACCTTC. Amino acids: CASSILVLGDYGYTF.

The gene calls are TRBV5-4 and TRBJ2-7; no firm D call. Germline CDR1 SGHNT, CDR2 YYREEE (reference sequence). Trimming cost V 2 bases and J 0 bases, with 9 bases left between them. The CDR3 length is 14 residues. This CDR3 reads CASSFSGNSYEQYF. In DNA, the CDR3 is TGTGCCAGCAGCTTTTCGGGCAACTCCTACGAGCAGTACTTC.

This chain uses TRBV10-3 with TRBJ1-5; D unclear. The germline V and J ends were trimmed by 10 bases and 6 bases, with 19 bases remaining between them. Germline V gives CDR1 ENHRY, CDR2 SYGVKD. The CDR3 totals 14 residues. The CDR3 bases are TGTGCCACCATGTCATCGGGGTCGGGTCAGCCCCAGCATTTT. This translates into CATMSSGSGQPQHF.

The genes are TRBV28 and TRBJ2-3; 10 nucleotides agree with TRBD2. Looked up from germline, CDR1 is MDHEN and CDR2 is SYDVKM. Trimming took 10 bases from V and 0 from J; bases not matched to a gene: 10. CDR3 length equals 16 residues. The CDR3 coding sequence is TGTGCCATCCTGGATAGCGGGAGGCGAAGCACAGATACGCAGTATTTT. Its protein product is CAILDSGRRSTDTQYF.

This chain uses TRBV6-1 with TRBJ1-3; D not certain. CDR1 is MNHNS, CDR2 SASEGT, per germline. The CDR3 is 16 amino acids. The ends were cut back, 4 bases at V and 0 bases at J, with 13 bases in the middle. The CDR3 here is CASSGPQTFSGNTIYF. The CDR3 region has the DNA TGTGCCAGCAGTGGCCCGCAGACCTTCTCTGGAAACACCATATATTTT.

This rearrangement joins TRBV30 to TRBJ2-2, with TRBD2 as a possible D gene (6 bases). This CDR3 spans 15 amino acids. Per germline, CDR1 GTSNPN and CDR2 SVGIG (reference sequence). V lost 5 bases and J 4 bases, leaving 17 bases between the germline ends. The CDR3 sequence: CAWGWTTATTGELFF. The CDR3 DNA reads TGTGCCTGGGGATGGACTACTGCGACCACCGGGGAGCTGTTTTTT. The full variable domain, with the rest looked up from reference TRBV30 and TRBJ2-2, is SQTIHQWPATLVQPVGSPLSLECTVEGTSNPNLYWYRQAAGRGLQLLFYSVGIGQISSEVPQNLSASRPQDRQFILSSKKLLLSDSGFYLCAWGWTTATTGELFFGEGSRLTVL.

This chain links TRBV3-1 (or the pseudogene TRBV3-2) with TRBJ1-1; no clear D. Germline V gene lookup returns CDR1 LGHDT and CDR2 YNNKEL (reference sequence). The length of the CDR3 is 13 residues. V dropped 2 bases and J dropped 3 bases, with 7 bases sitting between them. The CDR3 sequence is CASSQLSHTEAFF. In nucleotides, the CDR3 is TGTGCCAGCAGCCAATTAAGTCACACTGAAGCTTTCTTT.

About this clone: At one end, the junction sequence differs from germline, possibly due to a read error. This sequence joins TRBV20-1 and TRBJ1-2; no clear D. Germline CDR1 and CDR2: DFQATT and SNEGSKA (reference sequence). The CDR3 is 10 residues long. CDR3 bases: TGCAGTGCTCTCCCCACAGCGAACGAGTTC. Encoded protein: CSALPTANEF.

The chain joins TRBV7-9 to TRBJ2-1, with unresolved D. This CDR3 is built from 14 residues. CDR1 is SEHNR and CDR2 is FQNEAQ in the germline V gene (reference sequence). V lost 1 base and J lost 2, with 6 bases in between. This chain's CDR3 is CASSLGIPYNEQFF. CDR3 sequence (DNA): TGTGCCAGCAGCTTAGGGATTCCCTACAATGAGCAGTTCTTC.

The chain combines TRBV6-5 with TRBJ1-1; no reliable D call. CDR3 size: 16 residues. Trimming cost V 2 bases and J 1 base, with 14 bases left between them. CDR1 is MNHEY, CDR2 SVGAGI, per germline. Here the CDR3 DNA reads TGTGCCAGCAGTTACGTGGCTCAACCCCGGAACACTGAAGCTTTCTTT. Residues: CASSYVAQPRNTEAFF.

V and J are TRBV7-3 and TRBJ2-5; D remains ambiguous. CDR3 length: 14 amino acids. The germline V and J ends were trimmed by 2 bases and 2 bases, with 9 bases remaining between them. The germline V gene encodes CDR1 SGHTA and CDR2 FQGTGA. CDR3 bases: TGTGCCAGCAGCTTATCCTCGCCTCAAGAGACCCAGTACTTC. Translation: CASSLSSPQETQYF.

The V call is TRBV21-1, the J call TRBJ2-3; the table gives TRBD2 as D, unverified against the DNA. TRBV21-1 corresponds to a pseudogene. CDR3 length equals 11 residues. This CDR3 reads CASSKPGAQYF. CDR3 in DNA: TGTGCCAGCAGCAAACCGGGAGCTCAGTATTTT.

The chain recombines TRBV28 with TRBJ1-6; maybe TRBD1 (5 bases). The CDR3 runs 15 residues. V lost 2 bases and J 9 bases, leaving 14 bases between the germline ends. Looked up from germline, CDR1 is MDHEN and CDR2 is SYDVKM. CDR3 sequence: CASSLEGIRASPLHF. In nucleotides, the CDR3 is TGTGCCAGCAGTTTAGAGGGGATCAGGGCTTCACCCCTCCACTTT.

This sequence joins TRBV9 and TRBJ2-5; TRBD1 is a possible D gene (6 bases). V lost 4 bases to trimming and J lost 0 bases, with 16 bases between them. This CDR3 has 16 amino acids. Per the germline V gene, CDR1 is SGDLS and CDR2 is YYNGEE. The CDR3 DNA sequence: TGTGCCAGCAGCACCGGACAGTTCTTGTACCAAGAGACCCAGTACTTC. This encodes CASSTGQFLYQETQYF.

The chain carries TRBV19 and TRBJ1-2; 7 bases are shared with TRBD1. Germline V gives CDR1 LNHDA, CDR2 SQIVND (reference sequence). J gave up 4 bases and V 5 bases, and 10 bases lay outside the gene matches. The CDR3 is 15 residues long. CDR3 in amino acids: CASSPPGQKAYGYTF. DNA for the CDR3: TGTGCCAGTAGTCCACCGGGACAGAAGGCCTATGGCTACACCTTC.

This clone was counted a single time. This sequence joins TRBV15 and TRBJ1-1; D gene ambiguous. This CDR3 comprises 13 residues. CDR1 LNHNV and CDR2 YYDKDF come from the germline V gene (reference sequence). V was pared by 9 bases and J by 1 base, with 12 bases between. The CDR3 protein is CATKERRNTEAFF. CDR3 in DNA: TGTGCCACGAAAGAGAGGCGGAACACTGAAGCTTTCTTT.

This clone was seen once. The rearrangement links TRBV5-6 to TRBJ2-5, with 7 bases identical to TRBD2. CDR1 and CDR2 from the germline V gene are SGHDT and YYEEEE. The CDR3 runs to 15 residues. V dropped 2 bases and J dropped 3; count of bases not matched to a gene: 7. For the CDR3, the DNA is TGTGCCAGCAGCTTTGCTCTAGCGGTGAAAGAGACCCAGTACTTC. This encodes CASSFALAVKETQYF.

CDR3 coding DNA: TGTGCCGGACTTGACAGGCAACCTTCTAACTATGGCTACACCTTC. Amino acids: CAGLDRQPSNYGYTF. The genes are TRBV30 and TRBJ1-2, with a possible D match to TRBD1 (6 bases). This CDR3 spans 15 amino acids. Germline V gene lookup returns CDR1 GTSNPN and CDR2 SVGIG (reference sequence). The V and J ends lost 8 bases and 0 bases respectively, with 19 bases between them.

The genes are TRBV3-1 (or the pseudogene TRBV3-2) and TRBJ2-1; D gene ambiguous. CDR3 size: 15 residues. V was shortened by 0 bases and J by 7 bases, with 13 bases between the two germline ends. Germline loops: CDR1 LGHDT, CDR2 YNNKEL (reference sequence). As DNA, the CDR3 is TGTGCCAGCAGCCAAGAAGTGCTATATGGGAATGAGCAGTTCTTC. It yields the protein CASSQEVLYGNEQFF.

The chain links TRBV7-3 to TRBJ2-1, with 10 nucleotides matching TRBD2. CDR1 and CDR2 (germline): SGHTA, FQGTGA. V lost 8 bases, J lost 6 bases, and 1 base stayed unmatched. The CDR3 totals 12 residues. The CDR3 DNA reads as TGTGCCAGCGGGACTAGCGCCAATGAGCAGTTCTTC. Its protein is CASGTSANEQFF.

This chain uses TRBV7-8 with TRBJ1-6; 9 bases are shared with TRBD1. J gave up 9 bases and V 0 bases, and 12 bases lay outside the gene matches. This CDR3 is 18 amino acids long. In germline, CDR1 is SGHVS, CDR2 FQNEAQ. The CDR3 sequence: CASSLAKGAQGAVSPLHF. The CDR3 DNA reads as TGTGCCAGCAGCTTAGCTAAGGGGGCACAGGGGGCGGTTTCACCCCTCCACTTT.

The V gene is TRBV27, the J gene TRBJ2-2, with 9 positions matching TRBD1. Unmatched junction bases numbered 11, after V lost 5 bases and J lost 4 bases. The V gene's germline CDR1 is MNHEY and CDR2 SMNVEV (reference sequence). CDR3 size: 17 residues. CDR3 amino acids: CASSPSLGQGRTGELFF. The CDR3 bases are TGTGCCAGCAGTCCGTCCCTGGGACAGGGACGCACCGGGGAGCTGTTTTTT.

V gene TRBV28 combines with J gene TRBJ1-1; D is undetermined. V lost 6 bases to trimming and J lost 1 base, with 9 bases between them. The CDR3 totals 13 residues. From germline, CDR1 is MDHEN and CDR2 SYDVKM. This CDR3 is CASSLKQNTEAFF. The CDR3 nucleotides are TGTGCCAGCAGCCTCAAGCAGAACACTGAAGCTTTCTTT.